There are a few counts of the clone carrying this TCR beta chain. No antigen is known for it. Certain patients, namely those with other autoimmune diseases, uncontrolled infections, pregnancy or lactation, were excluded. This entry comes from a study of Graves' ophthalmopathy and Graves' hyperthyroidism. Study background: There was a collection of peripheral blood at initial diagnosis, before any treatment. Findings and caveats of the study: Blood contained most expanded thyroid clonotypes exceeding 0.001 frequency.

TCR beta CDR3 amplification used RNA transcripts. HTBI primers were used in a first-round RT-PCR, which preceded a second-round multiplex PCR. TCRdb redid the calling of the multiplex PCR reads with MiXCR, one entry per CDR3 protein. The sample includes some 370,000 distinct CDR3 sequences, approximately 18% seen only once; the top ten take roughly 2.3%. The source is an adult woman with stable Graves' hyperthyroidism. The sequenced material came from peripheral blood.

The CDR3 spells CASSLSLEVYEQYF. The CDR3 DNA reads TGTGCCAGCAGCTTATCGCTAGAGGTCTACGAGCAGTACTTC. V and J are TRBV5-5 and TRBJ2-7; D unresolved. The CDR3 runs to 14 residues. Germline V gene sequence: CDR1 SGHKS, CDR2 YYEKEE (reference sequence). The V end lost 2 bases, the J end lost 3 bases, and 12 bases lay between the germline ends.